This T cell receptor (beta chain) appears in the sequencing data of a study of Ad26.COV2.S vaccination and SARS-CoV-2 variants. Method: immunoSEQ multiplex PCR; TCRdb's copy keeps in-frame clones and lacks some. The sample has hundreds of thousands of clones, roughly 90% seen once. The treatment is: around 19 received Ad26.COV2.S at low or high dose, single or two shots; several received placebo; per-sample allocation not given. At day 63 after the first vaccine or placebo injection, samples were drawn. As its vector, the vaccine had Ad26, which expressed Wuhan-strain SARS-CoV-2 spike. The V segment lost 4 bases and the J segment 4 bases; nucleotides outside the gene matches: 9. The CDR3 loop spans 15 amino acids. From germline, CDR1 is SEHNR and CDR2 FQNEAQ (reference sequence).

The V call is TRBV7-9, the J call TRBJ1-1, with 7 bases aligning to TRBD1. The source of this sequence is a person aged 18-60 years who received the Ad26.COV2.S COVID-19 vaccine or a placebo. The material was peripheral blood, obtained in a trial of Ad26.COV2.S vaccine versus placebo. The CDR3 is CASSSSTGRSTEAFF. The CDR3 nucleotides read TGTGCCAGCAGCTCATCGACAGGGCGGAGCACTGAAGCTTTCTTT.